Listed below are T cell receptor beta chains from one sample, sequenced in a study of shared clonotypes between healthy human individuals. Here immunoSEQ multiplex PCR was the method, and the copy in TCRdb shows in-frame clones only, minus some. The sample lists 1.5 million to 2.5 million clones, approximately 94% occurring once. Material for sequencing was naive CD8+ T cells sorted from blood. These receptors originate from a man between 18 and 29 years old in good health. CDR3s include the opening cysteine and the closing phenylalanine or tryptophan. D genes are given only for firm matches. Clone size is shown for a subset of rows, as once, few, many or a class of expanded clone.

J gene: TRBJ2-7
V gene: TRBV7-2
D gene: TRBD2
clone size: NA
CDR3 DNA: TGTGCCAGCAGTTTACTAGCGTCCTACGAGCAGTACTTC
CDR3 protein: CASSLLASYEQYF

J gene: TRBJ2-7
V gene: TRBV4-3
D gene: NA
clone size: NA
CDR3 DNA: TGCGCCAGCAGTCAAGGGGGGGCCGCCCTCTACGAGCAGTACTTC
CDR3 protein: CASSQGGAALYEQYF

J gene: TRBJ2-3
V gene: TRBV11-2
D gene: TRBD2
clone size: NA
CDR3 DNA: TGTGCCAGCAGCTTAGAGCGGGAGGGCGGAGGAGATACGCAGTATTTT
CDR3 protein: CASSLEREGGGDTQYF

J gene: TRBJ1-5
V gene: TRBV28
D gene: TRBD1
clone size: NA
CDR3 DNA: TGTGCCAGCAACTATGACAGGGAGGGCAATCAGCCCCAGCATTTT
CDR3 protein: CASNYDREGNQPQHF

J gene: TRBJ1-4
V gene: TRBV11-2
D gene: NA
clone size: NA
CDR3 DNA: TGTGCCAGCAGCTTAGATGGAGAGGGGGACGGGGAAAAACTGTTTTTT
CDR3 protein: CASSLDGEGDGEKLFF

J gene: TRBJ2-7
V gene: TRBV11-2
D gene: TRBD2
clone size: NA
CDR3 DNA: TGTGCCAGCAGTTCTTCACCACTAGCGTCCTACGAGCAGTACTTC
CDR3 protein: CASSSSPLASYEQYF

J gene: TRBJ2-3
V gene: TRBV7-3
D gene: TRBD2
clone size: NA
CDR3 DNA: TGTGCCAGCAGCTTAGGGACTAGCGGGACCACAGATACGCAGTATTTT
CDR3 protein: CASSLGTSGTTDTQYF

J gene: TRBJ2-7
V gene: TRBV23-1
D gene: NA
clone size: NA
CDR3 DNA: TGCGCCAGCAGTCAGAGCGGAGGACAGACCGAGGAGCAGTACTTC
CDR3 protein: CASSQSGGQTEEQYF

J gene: TRBJ2-7
V gene: TRBV4-3
D gene: NA
clone size: NA
CDR3 DNA: TGCGCCAGCAGCCTCTCGGTCGATGCCTACGAGCAGTACTTC
CDR3 protein: CASSLSVDAYEQYF

J gene: TRBJ1-1
V gene: TRBV29-1
D gene: NA
clone size: NA
CDR3 DNA: TGCAGCGTTGAAGATTTGGGAATCACTGAAGCTTTCTTT
CDR3 protein: CSVEDLGITEAFF

J gene: TRBJ2-3
V gene: TRBV7-9
D gene: TRBD2
clone size: NA
CDR3 DNA: TGTGCCAGCAGCCCCCTTGGACTAGCGGGCACAGATACGCAGTATTTT
CDR3 protein: CASSPLGLAGTDTQYF

J gene: TRBJ2-7
V gene: TRBV6-6
D gene: NA
clone size: NA
CDR3 DNA: TGTGCCAGCAGATTCACAGAGAACTACGAGCAGTACTTC
CDR3 protein: CASRFTENYEQYF

J gene: TRBJ2-7
V gene: TRBV28
D gene: TRBD1
clone size: NA
CDR3 DNA: TGTGCCAGCAGTCCGGGACAGCCTCGACTCTCCTACGAGCAGTACTTC
CDR3 protein: CASSPGQPRLSYEQYF

J gene: TRBJ1-1
V gene: TRBV28
D gene: NA
clone size: once
CDR3 DNA: TGTGCCAGCAGTCCGACAGGACCTGTCACTGAAGCTTTCTTT
CDR3 protein: CASSPTGPVTEAFF

J gene: TRBJ1-2
V gene: TRBV7-2
D gene: NA
clone size: NA
CDR3 DNA: TGTGCCAGCTCCTACTCGGAGGTCGACTACACCTTC
CDR3 protein: CASSYSEVDYTF

J gene: TRBJ2-2
V gene: TRBV19
D gene: TRBD2
clone size: NA
CDR3 DNA: TGTGCCAGTAACCAAGGACTAGCGGGAGGAGTAGGGGAGCTGTTTTTT
CDR3 protein: CASNQGLAGGVGELFF

J gene: TRBJ2-7
V gene: TRBV10-3
D gene: NA
clone size: NA
CDR3 DNA: TGTGCCATTACCCGGGGTCCGGGGGCGGATTACGAGCAGTACTTC
CDR3 protein: CAITRGPGADYEQYF

J gene: TRBJ1-2
V gene: TRBV6-1
D gene: TRBD1
clone size: NA
CDR3 DNA: TGTGCCAGCAGCGGGACAGGTACCTATGGCTACACCTTC
CDR3 protein: CASSGTGTYGYTF

J gene: TRBJ1-4
V gene: TRBV5-1
D gene: NA
clone size: NA
CDR3 DNA: TGCGCCAGCAGCCTAGTCGGGACCCTCGATGAAAAACTGTTTTTT
CDR3 protein: CASSLVGTLDEKLFF

J gene: TRBJ2-1
V gene: TRBV4-3
D gene: NA
clone size: NA
CDR3 DNA: TGCGCCAGCAGCCAAGATCAAAACTATGGCCAACAGTTCTTC
CDR3 protein: CASSQDQNYGQQFF

J gene: TRBJ2-1
V gene: TRBV27
D gene: TRBD2
clone size: NA
CDR3 DNA: TGTGCCAGCAGTTCCCAGCGGGGACCATCGGATGAGCAGTTCTTC
CDR3 protein: CASSSQRGPSDEQFF

J gene: TRBJ2-7
V gene: TRBV15
D gene: TRBD1
clone size: NA
CDR3 DNA: TGTGCCACCAGCAGAGTCGGGACAGGGCCCGAGGAGCCCGAGCAGTACTTC
CDR3 protein: CATSRVGTGPEEPEQYF

J gene: TRBJ1-5
V gene: TRBV4-1
D gene: NA
clone size: NA
CDR3 DNA: TGCGCCAGCAGCCCCTGGTGGGATCAGCCCCAGCATTTT
CDR3 protein: CASSPWWDQPQHF

J gene: TRBJ1-2
V gene: TRBV9
D gene: TRBD1
clone size: NA
CDR3 DNA: TGTGCCAGCACCGGGACAGGGGGCAACTATGGCTACACCTTC
CDR3 protein: CASTGTGGNYGYTF

J gene: TRBJ2-7
V gene: TRBV7-9
D gene: NA
clone size: NA
CDR3 DNA: TGTGCCAGCAGCTTTTTGGAGAGCCAAGAGGGCTACGAGCAGTACTTC
CDR3 protein: CASSFLESQEGYEQYF

J gene: TRBJ1-2
V gene: TRBV4-1
D gene: NA
clone size: NA
CDR3 DNA: TGCGCCAGCAGCCAACAACTATTAACTAGAGGAGGCTACACCTTC
CDR3 protein: CASSQQLLTRGGYTF

J gene: TRBJ2-1
V gene: TRBV5-1
D gene: NA
clone size: NA
CDR3 DNA: TGCGCCAGCAGCACCTCGGGTCTCGAGCAGTTCTTC
CDR3 protein: CASSTSGLEQFF

J gene: TRBJ2-7
V gene: TRBV6-5
D gene: TRBD1
clone size: NA
CDR3 DNA: TGTGCCAGCAGTTACGAGACAGGGGGTTACGAGCAGTACTTC
CDR3 protein: CASSYETGGYEQYF

J gene: TRBJ2-7
V gene: TRBV6-1
D gene: TRBD2
clone size: NA
CDR3 DNA: TGTGCCAGCAGTGAAGCGGAGGAGGGGACTATCTACGAGCAGTACTTC
CDR3 protein: CASSEAEEGTIYEQYF

J gene: TRBJ2-2
V gene: TRBV12-5
D gene: NA
clone size: NA
CDR3 DNA: TGTGCTAGTGGTTTGGTACCCGACAGGGAGGCCGGGGAGCTGTTTTTT
CDR3 protein: CASGLVPDREAGELFF

J gene: TRBJ2-1
V gene: TRBV2
D gene: NA
clone size: NA
CDR3 DNA: TGTGCCAGCGAGGAGGGCCAATACAATGAGCAGTTCTTC
CDR3 protein: CASEEGQYNEQFF

J gene: TRBJ2-1
V gene: TRBV7-6
D gene: NA
clone size: NA
CDR3 DNA: TGTGCCAGCAGCACCCGGGACTACAATGAGCAGTTCTTC
CDR3 protein: CASSTRDYNEQFF

J gene: TRBJ2-5
V gene: TRBV27
D gene: TRBD2
clone size: NA
CDR3 DNA: TGTGCCAGCAGTCCCCGAGCGGGAGTCGGGGAGACCCAGTACTTC
CDR3 protein: CASSPRAGVGETQYF

J gene: TRBJ2-1
V gene: TRBV4-1
D gene: TRBD2
clone size: NA
CDR3 DNA: TGCGCCAGCAGCCAAAGAGAAGGCGGGGGGGTCAACTACAATGAGCAGTTCTTC
CDR3 protein: CASSQREGGGVNYNEQFF

J gene: TRBJ2-3
V gene: TRBV6-5
D gene: NA
clone size: few
CDR3 DNA: TGTGCCAGCAGTTCCGTTGAGACAGATACGCAGTATTTT
CDR3 protein: CASSSVETDTQYF

J gene: TRBJ2-7
V gene: TRBV6-6
D gene: NA
clone size: once
CDR3 DNA: TGTGCCAGCAGTTACGAGTGGGGGTACGAGCAGTACTTC
CDR3 protein: CASSYEWGYEQYF

J gene: TRBJ2-3
V gene: TRBV29-1
D gene: TRBD1
clone size: NA
CDR3 DNA: TGCAGCGTTGAAAACAGGGGGGGCACAGATACGCAGTATTTT
CDR3 protein: CSVENRGGTDTQYF

J gene: TRBJ2-1
V gene: TRBV2
D gene: NA
clone size: NA
CDR3 DNA: TGTGCCAGCAGTGAGTCCGGGAATGAGCAGTTCTTC
CDR3 protein: CASSESGNEQFF

J gene: TRBJ2-3
V gene: TRBV4-3
D gene: TRBD2
clone size: NA
CDR3 DNA: TGCGCCAGCAGCCAAAGTATCTTGCTAGCGGCGACGGGTAGCACAGATACGCAGTATTTT
CDR3 protein: CASSQSILLAATGSTDTQYF

J gene: TRBJ2-7
V gene: TRBV30
D gene: NA
clone size: NA
CDR3 DNA: TGTGCCTGGAGTGTACAATCTGGGACCGAGCAGTACTTC
CDR3 protein: CAWSVQSGTEQYF

J gene: TRBJ2-7
V gene: TRBV9
D gene: TRBD2
clone size: NA
CDR3 DNA: TGTGCCAGCAGCGTAGGGCACGGGACTAGCGACGAGCAGTACTTC
CDR3 protein: CASSVGHGTSDEQYF

J gene: TRBJ2-5
V gene: TRBV6-5
D gene: TRBD2
clone size: NA
CDR3 DNA: TGTGCCAGCAGTACCGGGGGAGGGTCGGGAGAGACCCAGTACTTC
CDR3 protein: CASSTGGGSGETQYF

J gene: TRBJ1-6
V gene: TRBV7-9
D gene: TRBD1
clone size: NA
CDR3 DNA: TGTGCCAGCAGTAGATATAGGACAGGGGGCGCCTCCTATAATTCACCCCTCCACTTT
CDR3 protein: CASSRYRTGGASYNSPLHF

J gene: TRBJ2-1
V gene: TRBV6-5
D gene: NA
clone size: NA
CDR3 DNA: TGTGCCAGCAGTTATACAAGGGATGAGCAGTTCTTC
CDR3 protein: CASSYTRDEQFF

J gene: TRBJ1-2
V gene: TRBV11-2
D gene: TRBD1
clone size: NA
CDR3 DNA: TGTGCCAGCAGCTCCACAGGGGGCGCGGTTTATGGCTACACCTTC
CDR3 protein: CASSSTGGAVYGYTF

J gene: TRBJ2-7
V gene: TRBV27
D gene: NA
clone size: NA
CDR3 DNA: TGTGCCAGCAGTCCGGCCCTTGCTGGGGCCTACGAGCAGTACTTC
CDR3 protein: CASSPALAGAYEQYF

J gene: TRBJ2-7
V gene: TRBV6-6
D gene: NA
clone size: NA
CDR3 DNA: TGTGCCAGCAGTTACCGGACGGACGCCTACGAGCAGTACTTC
CDR3 protein: CASSYRTDAYEQYF

J gene: TRBJ1-3
V gene: TRBV7-6
D gene: TRBD1
clone size: NA
CDR3 DNA: TGTGCCAGCAGCCCCGGACAGGGGAGCTCTGGAAACACCATATATTTT
CDR3 protein: CASSPGQGSSGNTIYF

J gene: TRBJ2-5
V gene: TRBV18
D gene: NA
clone size: NA
CDR3 DNA: TGTGCCAGCTCACCCGAGGGGGAAGAGACCCAGTACTTC
CDR3 protein: CASSPEGEETQYF

J gene: TRBJ2-7
V gene: TRBV2
D gene: NA
clone size: NA
CDR3 DNA: TGTGCCAGCAGTGAGTACAGTGAGCAGTACTTC
CDR3 protein: CASSEYSEQYF

J gene: TRBJ2-4
V gene: TRBV9
D gene: TRBD2
clone size: NA
CDR3 DNA: TGTGCCAGCAGCCCCCCTAGCGGGAGCCACATTCAGTACTTC
CDR3 protein: CASSPPSGSHIQYF